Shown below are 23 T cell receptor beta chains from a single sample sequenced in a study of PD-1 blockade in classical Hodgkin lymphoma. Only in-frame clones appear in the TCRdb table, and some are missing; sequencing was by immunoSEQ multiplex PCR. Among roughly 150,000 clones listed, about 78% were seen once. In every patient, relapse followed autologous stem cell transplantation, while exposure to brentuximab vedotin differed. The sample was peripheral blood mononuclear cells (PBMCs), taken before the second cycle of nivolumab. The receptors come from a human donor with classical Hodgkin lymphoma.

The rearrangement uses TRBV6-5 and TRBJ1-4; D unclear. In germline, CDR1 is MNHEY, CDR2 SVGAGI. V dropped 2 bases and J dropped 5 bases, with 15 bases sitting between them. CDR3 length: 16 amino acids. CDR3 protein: CASSYEPEGENEKLFF. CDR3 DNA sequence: TGTGCCAGCAGTTACGAGCCCGAGGGAGAAAATGAAAAACTGTTTTTT.

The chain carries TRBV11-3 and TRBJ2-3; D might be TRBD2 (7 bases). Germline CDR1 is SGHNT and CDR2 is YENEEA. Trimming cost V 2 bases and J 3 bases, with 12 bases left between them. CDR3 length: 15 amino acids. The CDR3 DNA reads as TGTGCCAGCAGCTTATCCGGGGGGCGGACAGATACGCAGTATTTT. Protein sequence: CASSLSGGRTDTQYF.

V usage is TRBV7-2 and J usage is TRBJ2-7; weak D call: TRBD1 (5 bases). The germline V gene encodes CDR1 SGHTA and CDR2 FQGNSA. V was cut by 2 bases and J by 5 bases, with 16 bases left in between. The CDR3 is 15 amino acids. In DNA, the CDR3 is TGTGCCAGCAGCTTAATGCAGGGCGTTGTGGACGAGCAGTACTTC. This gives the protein CASSLMQGVVDEQYF.

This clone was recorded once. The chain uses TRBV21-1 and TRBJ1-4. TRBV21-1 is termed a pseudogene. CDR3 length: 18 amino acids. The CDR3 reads CASSKSKITAAKNEKLFF. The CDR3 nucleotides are TGTGCCAGCAGCAAATCGAAGATAACAGCGGCGAAAAATGAAAAACTGTTTTTT.

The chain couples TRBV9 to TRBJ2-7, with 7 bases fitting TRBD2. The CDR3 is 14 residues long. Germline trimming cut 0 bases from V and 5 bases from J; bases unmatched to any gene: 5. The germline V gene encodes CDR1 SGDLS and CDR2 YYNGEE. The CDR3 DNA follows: TGTGCCAGCAGCGTAGGGGGAGGGTACGACGAGCAGTACTTC. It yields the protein CASSVGGGYDEQYF.

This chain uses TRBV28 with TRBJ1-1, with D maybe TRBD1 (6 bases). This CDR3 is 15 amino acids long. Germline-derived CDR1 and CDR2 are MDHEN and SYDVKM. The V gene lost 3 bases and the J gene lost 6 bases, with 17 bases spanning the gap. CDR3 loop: CASSFLHRATPEAFF. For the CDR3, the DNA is TGTGCCAGCAGTTTCCTTCACAGGGCCACCCCTGAAGCTTTCTTT.

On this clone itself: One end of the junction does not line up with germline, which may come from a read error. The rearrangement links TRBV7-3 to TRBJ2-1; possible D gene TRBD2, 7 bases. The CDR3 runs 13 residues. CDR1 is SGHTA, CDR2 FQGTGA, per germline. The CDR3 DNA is TGTGCCAGCAGCCAAAGACAGGCCGGGGGGCGGGTCTTC. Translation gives CASSQRQAGGRVF.

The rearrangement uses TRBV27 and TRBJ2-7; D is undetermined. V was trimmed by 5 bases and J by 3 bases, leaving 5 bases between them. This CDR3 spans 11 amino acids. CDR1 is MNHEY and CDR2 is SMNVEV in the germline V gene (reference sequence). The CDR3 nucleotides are TGTGCCAGCAGTCCCCTCTACGAGCAGTACTTC. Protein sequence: CASSPLYEQYF.

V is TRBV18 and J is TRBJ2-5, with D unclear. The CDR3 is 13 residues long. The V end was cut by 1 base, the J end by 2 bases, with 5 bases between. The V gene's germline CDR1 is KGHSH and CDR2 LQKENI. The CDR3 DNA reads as TGTGCCAGCTCACCACAAGTTCAAGAGACCCAGTACTTC. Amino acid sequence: CASSPQVQETQYF.

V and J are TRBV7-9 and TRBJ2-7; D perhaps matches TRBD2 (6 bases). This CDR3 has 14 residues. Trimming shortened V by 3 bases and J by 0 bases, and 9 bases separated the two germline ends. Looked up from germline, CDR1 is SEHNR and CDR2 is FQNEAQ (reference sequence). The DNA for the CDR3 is TGTGCCAGCAGCTTTGGGGGGATCTCCTACGAGCAGTACTTC. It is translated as CASSFGGISYEQYF.

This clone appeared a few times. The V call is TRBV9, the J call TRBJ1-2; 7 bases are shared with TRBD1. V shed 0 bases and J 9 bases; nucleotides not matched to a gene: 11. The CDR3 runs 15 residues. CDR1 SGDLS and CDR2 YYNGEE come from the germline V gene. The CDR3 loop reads CASSVDGQDRRSYTF. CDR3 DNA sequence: TGTGCCAGCAGCGTAGACGGACAGGATCGCCGGAGCTACACCTTC.

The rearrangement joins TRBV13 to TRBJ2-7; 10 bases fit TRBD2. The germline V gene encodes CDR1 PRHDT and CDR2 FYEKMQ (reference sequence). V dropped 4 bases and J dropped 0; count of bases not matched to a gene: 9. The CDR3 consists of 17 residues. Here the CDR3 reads CASSSSLAGRPSYEQYF. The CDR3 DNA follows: TGTGCCAGCAGCTCCTCACTAGCGGGGAGACCCTCCTACGAGCAGTACTTC.

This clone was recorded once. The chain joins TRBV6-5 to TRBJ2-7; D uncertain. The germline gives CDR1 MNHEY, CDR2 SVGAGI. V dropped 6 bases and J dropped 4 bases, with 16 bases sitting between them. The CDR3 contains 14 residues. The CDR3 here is CASRYYRASYEQYF. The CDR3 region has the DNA TGTGCCAGCAGATATTATAGGGCGTCGTACGAGCAGTACTTC.

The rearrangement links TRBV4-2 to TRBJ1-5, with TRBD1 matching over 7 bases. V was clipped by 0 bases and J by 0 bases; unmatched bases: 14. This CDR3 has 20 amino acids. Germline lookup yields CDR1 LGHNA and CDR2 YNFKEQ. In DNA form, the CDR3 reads TGTGCCAGCAGCCAAGATAGTAGAGGGGGCGAAATTCATAGCAATCAGCCCCAGCATTTT. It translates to CASSQDSRGGEIHSNQPQHF.

CDR3 region: CASSRLVFETQYF. In DNA, the CDR3 is TGTGCCAGCAGCAGACTAGTTTTTGAGACCCAGTACTTC. The V gene is TRBV2, the J gene TRBJ2-5; TRBD2 is a possible D gene (6 bases). The CDR3 consists of 13 residues. V lost 6 bases and J lost 5, with 13 bases in between. The V gene's germline CDR1 is SNHLY and CDR2 FYNNEI.

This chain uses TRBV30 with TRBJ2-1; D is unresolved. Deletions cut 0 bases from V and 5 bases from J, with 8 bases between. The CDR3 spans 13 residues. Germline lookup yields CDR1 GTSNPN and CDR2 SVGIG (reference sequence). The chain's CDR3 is CAWSVVPNNEQFF. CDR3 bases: TGTGCCTGGAGTGTTGTGCCCAACAATGAGCAGTTCTTC.

The CDR3 DNA is TGTGCCAGCAGTTGGAGACGGGATGAGCAGTTCTTC. Its translation is CASSWRRDEQFF. The V call is TRBV5-4, the J call TRBJ2-1; D unresolved. Trimming took off 5 bases at V and 8 bases at J, with 11 bases between the two ends. The CDR3 spans 12 residues. CDR1 and CDR2 from the germline V gene are SGHNT and YYREEE (reference sequence).

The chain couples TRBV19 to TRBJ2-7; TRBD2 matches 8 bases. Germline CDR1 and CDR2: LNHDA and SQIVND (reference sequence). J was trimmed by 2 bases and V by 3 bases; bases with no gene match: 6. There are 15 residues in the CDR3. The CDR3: CASSMGLAGTYEQYF. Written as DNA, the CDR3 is TGTGCCAGTAGTATGGGCCTAGCGGGCACCTACGAGCAGTACTTC.

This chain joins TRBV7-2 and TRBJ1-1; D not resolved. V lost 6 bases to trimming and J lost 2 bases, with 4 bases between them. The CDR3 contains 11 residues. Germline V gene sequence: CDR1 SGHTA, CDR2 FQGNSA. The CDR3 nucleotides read TGTGCCAGCAGACATAACACTGAAGCTTTCTTT. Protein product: CASRHNTEAFF.

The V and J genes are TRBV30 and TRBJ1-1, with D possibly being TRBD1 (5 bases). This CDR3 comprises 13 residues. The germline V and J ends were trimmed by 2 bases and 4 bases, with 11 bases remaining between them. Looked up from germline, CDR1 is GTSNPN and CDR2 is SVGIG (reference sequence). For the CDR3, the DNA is TGTGCCTGGAGTCGGGGGATCGGCACTGAAGCTTTCTTT. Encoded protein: CAWSRGIGTEAFF.

The DNA for the CDR3 is TGCGCCAGCAGAAAATTGGCGACAGGGGGATCTACTAATGAAAAACTGTTTTTT. It specifies CASRKLATGGSTNEKLFF. This chain connects TRBV5-1 to TRBJ1-4; 9 bases match TRBD1. Germline V gives CDR1 SGHRS, CDR2 YFSETQ. The junction had 13 bases not matched to a gene; V was cut back by 5 bases and J by 2 bases. This CDR3 contains 18 residues.

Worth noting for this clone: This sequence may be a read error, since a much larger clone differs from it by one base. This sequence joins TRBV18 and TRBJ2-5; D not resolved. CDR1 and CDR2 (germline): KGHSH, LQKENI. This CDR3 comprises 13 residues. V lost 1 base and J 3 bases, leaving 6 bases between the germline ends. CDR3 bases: TGTGCCAGCTCACCACGGAAGGAAGAGACCCAGTACTTC. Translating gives CASSPRKEETQYF.

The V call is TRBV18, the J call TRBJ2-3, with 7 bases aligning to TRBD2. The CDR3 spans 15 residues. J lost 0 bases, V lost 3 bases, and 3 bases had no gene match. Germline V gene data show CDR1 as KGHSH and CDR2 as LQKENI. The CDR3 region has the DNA TGTGCCAGCTCACCGTGGGGACTAAGCACAGATACGCAGTATTTT. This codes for CASSPWGLSTDTQYF.